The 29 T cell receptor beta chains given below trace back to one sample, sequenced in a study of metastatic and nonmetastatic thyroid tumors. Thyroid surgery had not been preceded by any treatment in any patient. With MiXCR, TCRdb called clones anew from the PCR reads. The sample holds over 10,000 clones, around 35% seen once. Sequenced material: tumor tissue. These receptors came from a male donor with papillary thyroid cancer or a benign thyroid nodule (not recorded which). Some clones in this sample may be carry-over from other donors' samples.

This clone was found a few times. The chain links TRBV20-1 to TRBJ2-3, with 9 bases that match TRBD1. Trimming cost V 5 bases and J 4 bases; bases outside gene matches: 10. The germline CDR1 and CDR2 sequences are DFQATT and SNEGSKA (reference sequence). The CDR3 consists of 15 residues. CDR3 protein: CSAPRTGELPDTQYF. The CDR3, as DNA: TGCAGTGCTCCTCGGACAGGGGAGCTTCCAGATACGCAGTATTTT.

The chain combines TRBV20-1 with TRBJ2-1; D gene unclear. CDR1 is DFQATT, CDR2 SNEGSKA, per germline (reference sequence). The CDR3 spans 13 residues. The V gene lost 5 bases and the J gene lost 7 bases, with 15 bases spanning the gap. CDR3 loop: CSAPLTGQNEQFF. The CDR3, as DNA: TGCAGTGCTCCCTTGACCGGGCAAAATGAGCAGTTCTTC.

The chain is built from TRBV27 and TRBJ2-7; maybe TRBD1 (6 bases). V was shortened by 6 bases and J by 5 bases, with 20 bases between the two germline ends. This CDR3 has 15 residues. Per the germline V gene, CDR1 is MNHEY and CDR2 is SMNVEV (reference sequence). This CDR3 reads CASRTSWGHSHEQYF. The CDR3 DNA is TGTGCCAGCAGGACAAGTTGGGGGCATAGCCACGAGCAGTACTTC.

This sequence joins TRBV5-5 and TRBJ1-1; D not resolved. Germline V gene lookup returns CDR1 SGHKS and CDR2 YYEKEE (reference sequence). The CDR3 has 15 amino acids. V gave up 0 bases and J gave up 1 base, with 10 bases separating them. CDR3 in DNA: TGTGCCAGCAGCTTGGCCGAGCAACGGAACACTGAAGCTTTCTTT. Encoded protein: CASSLAEQRNTEAFF.

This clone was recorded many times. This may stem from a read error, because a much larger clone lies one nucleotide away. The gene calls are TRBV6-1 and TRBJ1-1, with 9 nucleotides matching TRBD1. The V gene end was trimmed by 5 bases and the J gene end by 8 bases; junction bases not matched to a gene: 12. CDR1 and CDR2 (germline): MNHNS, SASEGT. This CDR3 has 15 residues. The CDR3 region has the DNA TGTGCCAGCAGTTCCCGCGGACAGGGGAGGATGGAAGCTTTCTTT. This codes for CASSSRGQGRMEAFF.

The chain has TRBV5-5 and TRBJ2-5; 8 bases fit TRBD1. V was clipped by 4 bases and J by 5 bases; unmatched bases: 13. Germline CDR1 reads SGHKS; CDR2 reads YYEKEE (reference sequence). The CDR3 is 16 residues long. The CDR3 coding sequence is TGTGCCAGCAGCCAACCATCCAGGGGGCCATTGGAGACCCAGTACTTC. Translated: CASSQPSRGPLETQYF.

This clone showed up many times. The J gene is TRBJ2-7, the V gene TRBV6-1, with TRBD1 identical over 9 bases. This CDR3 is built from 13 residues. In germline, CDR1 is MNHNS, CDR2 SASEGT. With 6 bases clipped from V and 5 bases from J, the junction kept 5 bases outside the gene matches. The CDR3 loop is CASSRDRVNEQYF. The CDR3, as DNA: TGTGCCAGCAGCCGGGACAGGGTGAACGAGCAGTACTTC.

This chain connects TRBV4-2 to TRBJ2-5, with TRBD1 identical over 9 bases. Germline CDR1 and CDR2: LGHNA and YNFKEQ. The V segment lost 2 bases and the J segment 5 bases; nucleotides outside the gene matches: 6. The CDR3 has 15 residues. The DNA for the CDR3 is TGTGCCAGCAGCCAATCCGACAGGGGGGGGGAGACCCAGTACTTC. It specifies CASSQSDRGGETQYF.

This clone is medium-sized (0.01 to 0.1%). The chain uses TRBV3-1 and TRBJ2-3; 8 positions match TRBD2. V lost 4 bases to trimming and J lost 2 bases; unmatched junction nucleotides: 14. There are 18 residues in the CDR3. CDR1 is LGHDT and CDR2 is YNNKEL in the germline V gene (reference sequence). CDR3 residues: CASSPRRGSGTLTDTQYF. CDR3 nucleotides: TGTGCCAGCAGCCCCCGCCGGGGTAGCGGGACCCTCACAGATACGCAGTATTTT.

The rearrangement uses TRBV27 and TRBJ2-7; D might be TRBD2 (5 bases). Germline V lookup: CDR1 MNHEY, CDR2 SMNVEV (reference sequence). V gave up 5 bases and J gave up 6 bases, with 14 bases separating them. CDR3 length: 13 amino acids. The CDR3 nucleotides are TGTGCCAGCAGTGCGGGCCTTTCCAGCGAGCAGTACTTC. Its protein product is CASSAGLSSEQYF.

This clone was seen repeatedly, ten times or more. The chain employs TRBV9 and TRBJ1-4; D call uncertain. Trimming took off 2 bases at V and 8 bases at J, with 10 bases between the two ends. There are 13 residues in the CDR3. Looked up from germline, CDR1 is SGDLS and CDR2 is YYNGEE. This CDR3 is CASSVGKGEKLFF. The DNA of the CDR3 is TGTGCCAGCAGCGTTGGGAAAGGAGAAAAACTGTTTTTT.

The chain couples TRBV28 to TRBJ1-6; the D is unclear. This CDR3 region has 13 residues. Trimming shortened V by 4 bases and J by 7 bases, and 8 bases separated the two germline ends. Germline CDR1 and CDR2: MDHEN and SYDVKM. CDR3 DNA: TGTGCCAGCAGTTACAAGATGAATTCACCCCTCCACTTT. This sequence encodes CASSYKMNSPLHF.

Written as DNA, the CDR3 is TGTGCCAGCAGCTTAGCAACCCAGGGGTTCAGGGGGCAGTTCTTC. It encodes CASSLATQGFRGQFF. The V gene is TRBV7-8, the J gene TRBJ2-1, with D tentatively TRBD1 (6 bases). V lost 0 bases to trimming and J lost 12 bases, with 18 bases between them. The CDR3 runs 15 residues. Germline lookup yields CDR1 SGHVS and CDR2 FQNEAQ.

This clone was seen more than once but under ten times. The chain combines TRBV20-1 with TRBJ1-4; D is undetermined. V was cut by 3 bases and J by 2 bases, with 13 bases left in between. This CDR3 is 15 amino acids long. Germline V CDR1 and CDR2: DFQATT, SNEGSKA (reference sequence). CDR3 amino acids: CSARRPRETNEKLFF. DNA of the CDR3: TGCAGTGCTAGGCGACCTCGCGAGACTAATGAAAAACTGTTTTTT.

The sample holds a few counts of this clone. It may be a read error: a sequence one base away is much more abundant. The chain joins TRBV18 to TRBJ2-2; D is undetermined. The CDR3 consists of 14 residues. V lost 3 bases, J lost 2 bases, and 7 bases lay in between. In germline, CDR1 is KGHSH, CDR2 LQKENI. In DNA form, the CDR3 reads TGTGCCAGCTCACCGCCTACAAACACCGGGGAGCTGTTTTTT. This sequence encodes CASSPPTNTGELFF. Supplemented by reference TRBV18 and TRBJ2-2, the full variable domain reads NAGVMQNPRHLVRRRGQEARLRCSPMKGHSHVYWYRQLPEEGLKFMVYLQKENIIDESGMPKERFSAEFPKEGPSILRIQQVVRGDSAAYFCASSPPTNTGELFFGEGSRLTVL.

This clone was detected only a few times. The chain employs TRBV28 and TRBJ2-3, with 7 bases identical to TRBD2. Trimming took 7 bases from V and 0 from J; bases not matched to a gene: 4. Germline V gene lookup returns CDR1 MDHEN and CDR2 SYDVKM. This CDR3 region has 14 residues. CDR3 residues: CASKRRGSTDTQYF. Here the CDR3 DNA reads TGTGCCAGCAAGAGGCGGGGGAGCACAGATACGCAGTATTTT.

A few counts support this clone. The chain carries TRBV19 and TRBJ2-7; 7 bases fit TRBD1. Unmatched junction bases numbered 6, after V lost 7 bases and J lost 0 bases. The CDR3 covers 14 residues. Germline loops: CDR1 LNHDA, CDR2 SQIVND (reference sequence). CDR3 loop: CASKDRSGSYEQYF. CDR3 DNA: TGTGCCAGTAAGGACAGGTCTGGCTCCTACGAGCAGTACTTC. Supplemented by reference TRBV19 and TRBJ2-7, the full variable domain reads DGGITQSPKYLFRKEGQNVTLSCEQNLNHDAMYWYRQDPGQGLRLIYYSQIVNDFQKGDIAEGYSVSREKKESFPLTVTSAQKNPTAFYLCASKDRSGSYEQYFGPGTRLTVT.

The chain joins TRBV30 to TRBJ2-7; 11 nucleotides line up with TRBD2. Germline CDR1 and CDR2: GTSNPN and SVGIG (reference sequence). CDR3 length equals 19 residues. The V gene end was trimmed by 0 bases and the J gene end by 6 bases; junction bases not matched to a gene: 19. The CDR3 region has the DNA TGTGCCTGGAGTGTAGAATTCTCCTTAGCGGGAGGGAGTTCGGGCGAGCAGTACTTC. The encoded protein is CAWSVEFSLAGGSSGEQYF.

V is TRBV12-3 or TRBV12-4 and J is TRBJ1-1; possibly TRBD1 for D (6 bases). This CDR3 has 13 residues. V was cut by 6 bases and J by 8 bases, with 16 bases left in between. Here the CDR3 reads CASRPGGGREAFF. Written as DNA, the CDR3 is TGTGCCAGCAGACCCGGGGGGGGCCGGGAAGCTTTCTTT.

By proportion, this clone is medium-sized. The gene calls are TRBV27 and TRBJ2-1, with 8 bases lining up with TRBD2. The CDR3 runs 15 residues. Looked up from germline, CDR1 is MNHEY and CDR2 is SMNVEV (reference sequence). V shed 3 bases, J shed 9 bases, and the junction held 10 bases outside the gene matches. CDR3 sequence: CASSFISGSPREQFF. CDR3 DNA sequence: TGTGCCAGCAGTTTCATAAGCGGGAGTCCTCGTGAGCAGTTCTTC.

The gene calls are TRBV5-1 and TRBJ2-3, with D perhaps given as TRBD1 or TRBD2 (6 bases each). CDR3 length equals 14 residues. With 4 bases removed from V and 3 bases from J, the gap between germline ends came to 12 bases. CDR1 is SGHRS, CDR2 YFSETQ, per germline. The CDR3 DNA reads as TGCGCCAGCAGCCCCGGGGGCTTGACAGATACGCAGTATTTT. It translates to CASSPGGLTDTQYF.

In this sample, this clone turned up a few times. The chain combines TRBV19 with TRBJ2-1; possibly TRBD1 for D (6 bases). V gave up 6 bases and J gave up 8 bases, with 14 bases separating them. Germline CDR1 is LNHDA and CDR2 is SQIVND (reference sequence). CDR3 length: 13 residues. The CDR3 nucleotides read TGTGCCAGTAGACCCTACAGGGATGATGAGCAGTTCTTC. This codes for CASRPYRDDEQFF.

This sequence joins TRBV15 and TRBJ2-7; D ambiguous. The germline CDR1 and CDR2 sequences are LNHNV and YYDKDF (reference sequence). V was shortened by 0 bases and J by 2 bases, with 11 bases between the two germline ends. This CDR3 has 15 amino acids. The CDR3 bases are TGTGCCACCAGCAGAGATCCTGCGATCCCCTACGAGCAGTACTTC. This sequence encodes CATSRDPAIPYEQYF.

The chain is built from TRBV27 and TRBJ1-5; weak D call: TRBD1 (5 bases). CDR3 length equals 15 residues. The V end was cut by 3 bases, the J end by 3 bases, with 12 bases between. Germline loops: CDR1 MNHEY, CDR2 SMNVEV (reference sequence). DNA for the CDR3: TGTGCCAGCAGTTTCCGGCAGGGTACCAATCAGCCCCAGCATTTT. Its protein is CASSFRQGTNQPQHF.

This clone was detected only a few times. CDR3 sequence reads: CASSEVDYPETQYF. The CDR3 nucleotides read TGTGCCAGCAGTGAAGTCGATTATCCGGAGACCCAGTACTTC. This chain connects TRBV6-1 to TRBJ2-5, with D unclear. CDR1 is MNHNS, CDR2 SASEGT, per germline. The V gene lost 1 base and the J gene lost 5 bases, with 11 bases spanning the gap. This CDR3 region has 14 residues.

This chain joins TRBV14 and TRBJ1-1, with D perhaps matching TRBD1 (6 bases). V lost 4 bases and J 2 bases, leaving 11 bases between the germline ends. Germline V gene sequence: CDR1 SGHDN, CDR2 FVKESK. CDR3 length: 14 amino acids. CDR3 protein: CASSPRTVNTEAFF. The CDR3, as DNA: TGTGCCAGCAGCCCCCGGACAGTCAACACTGAAGCTTTCTTT.

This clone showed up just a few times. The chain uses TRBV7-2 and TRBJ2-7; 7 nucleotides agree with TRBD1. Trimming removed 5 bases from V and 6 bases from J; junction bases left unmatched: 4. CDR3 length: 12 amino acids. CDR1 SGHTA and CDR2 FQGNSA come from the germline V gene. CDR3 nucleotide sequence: TGTGCCAGCAGCAACAGGGGTAGCGAGCAGTACTTC. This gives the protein CASSNRGSEQYF. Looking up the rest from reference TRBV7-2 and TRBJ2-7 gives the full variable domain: GAGVSQSPSNKVTEKGKDVELRCDPISGHTALYWYRQSLGQGLEFLIYFQGNSAPDKSGLPSDRFSAERTGGSVSTLTIQRTQQEDSAVYLCASSNRGSEQYFGPGTRLTVT.

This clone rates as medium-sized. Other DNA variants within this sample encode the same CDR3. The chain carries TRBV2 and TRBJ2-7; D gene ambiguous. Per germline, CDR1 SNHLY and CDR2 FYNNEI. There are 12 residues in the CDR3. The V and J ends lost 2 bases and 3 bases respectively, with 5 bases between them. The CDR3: CASSEQNYEQYF. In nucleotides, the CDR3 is TGTGCCAGCAGTGAACAGAACTACGAGCAGTACTTC.

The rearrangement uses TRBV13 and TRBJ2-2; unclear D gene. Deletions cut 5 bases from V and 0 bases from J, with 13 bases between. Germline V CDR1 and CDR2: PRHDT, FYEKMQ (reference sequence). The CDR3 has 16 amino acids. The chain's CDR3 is CASSLRVQTNTGELFF. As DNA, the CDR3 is TGTGCCAGCAGCCTTAGGGTACAGACGAACACCGGGGAGCTGTTTTTT.